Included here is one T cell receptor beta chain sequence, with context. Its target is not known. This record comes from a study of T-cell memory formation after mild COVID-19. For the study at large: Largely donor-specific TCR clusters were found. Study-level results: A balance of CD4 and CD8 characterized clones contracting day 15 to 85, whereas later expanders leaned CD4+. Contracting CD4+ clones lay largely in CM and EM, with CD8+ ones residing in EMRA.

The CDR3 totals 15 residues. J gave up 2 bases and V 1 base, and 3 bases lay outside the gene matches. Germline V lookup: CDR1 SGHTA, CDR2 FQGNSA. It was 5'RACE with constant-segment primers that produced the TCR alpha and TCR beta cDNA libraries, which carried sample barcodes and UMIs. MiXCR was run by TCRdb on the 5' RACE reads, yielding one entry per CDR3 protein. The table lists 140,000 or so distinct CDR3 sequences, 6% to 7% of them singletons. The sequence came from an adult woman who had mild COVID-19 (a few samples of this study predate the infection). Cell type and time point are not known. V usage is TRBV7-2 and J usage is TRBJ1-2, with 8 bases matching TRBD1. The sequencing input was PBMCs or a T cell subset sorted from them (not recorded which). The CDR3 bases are TGTGCCAGCAGCTTAGGCAGGGGGCGCAACTATGGCTACACCTTC. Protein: CASSLGRGRNYGYTF.